The 8 T cell receptor beta chains in this list originate from one sample, sequenced in a study of memory CD4+ T cells and cytomegalovirus serostatus. The sort gate was single viable CD3+CD4+CD8-CD45RO+ cells for memory CD4+ T cells. Sequencing used immunoSEQ multiplex PCR; TCRdb keeps in-frame clones, though not all of them. The sample lists about 56,000 clones, 82% occurring once. Sequencing used memory CD4+ T cells from blood. The receptors stem from an adult in good health and CMV-seronegative.

The chain joins TRBV4-3 to TRBJ2-1; D gene uncertain. V was clipped by 1 base and J by 6 bases, with 13 bases between them. Germline CDR1 reads LGHNA; CDR2 reads YSLEER. This CDR3 comprises 15 residues. The CDR3 here is CASSQAPLSGNEQFF. The CDR3 bases are TGCGCCAGCAGCCAAGCTCCCCTATCGGGCAATGAGCAGTTCTTC.

The chain employs TRBV7-8 and TRBJ2-1; TRBD2 agrees at 14 bases. CDR1 SGHVS and CDR2 FQNEAQ come from the germline V gene. CDR3 length: 16 residues. With 3 bases clipped from V and 3 bases from J, the junction kept 1 base outside the gene matches. CDR3 in DNA: TGTGCCAGCAGCTTTGGACTAGCGGGGGGCTACAATGAGCAGTTCTTC. This codes for CASSFGLAGGYNEQFF.

The V gene is TRBV10-3, the J gene TRBJ1-2; D gene uncertain. Germline loops: CDR1 ENHRY, CDR2 SYGVKD. The V gene lost 1 base and the J gene lost 2 bases, with 8 bases spanning the gap. The CDR3 has 14 residues. CDR3 in DNA: TGTGCCATCAGTGAGTTATTTGGGAACTATGGCTACACCTTC. Its protein is CAISELFGNYGYTF.

The V gene is TRBV5-6, the J gene TRBJ1-6; D is possibly TRBD1 (6 bases). The V and J ends lost 2 bases and 3 bases respectively, with 12 bases between them. Per the germline V gene, CDR1 is SGHDT and CDR2 is YYEEEE. The length of the CDR3 is 16 residues. For the CDR3, the DNA is TGTGCCAGCAGCTTAGGGGGGCGAAACTATAATTCACCCCTCCACTTT. It is translated as CASSLGGRNYNSPLHF.

The chain carries TRBV12-5 and TRBJ2-5; 14 bases match TRBD2. V lost 5 bases, J lost 4 bases, and 3 bases stayed unmatched. This CDR3 comprises 15 residues. Germline V lookup: CDR1 LGHNT, CDR2 FRNRAP. CDR3 coding DNA: TGTGCTAGTGGTCTCGGGACTAGCGGGGGAGAGACCCAGTACTTC. Protein sequence: CASGLGTSGGETQYF. Full variable domain (missing parts from reference TRBV12-5 and TRBJ2-5): DARVTQTPRHKVTEMGQEVTMRCQPILGHNTVFWYRQTMMQGLELLAYFRNRAPLDDSGMPKDRFSAEMPDATLATLKIQPSEPRDSAVYFCASGLGTSGGETQYFGPGTRLLVL.

This chain connects TRBV2 to TRBJ1-4; 10 positions match TRBD1. V was clipped by 8 bases and J by 4 bases; unmatched bases: 7. Germline V gene data show CDR1 as SNHLY and CDR2 as FYNNEI. The CDR3 is 15 amino acids. DNA of the CDR3: TGTGCCAGCGGGACAGGGGACATCGTTAATGAAAAACTGTTTTTT. Its protein is CASGTGDIVNEKLFF.

This chain uses TRBV4-3 with TRBJ2-2; the D is unclear. Germline values: CDR1 LGHNA, CDR2 YSLEER. Trimming removed 0 bases at V and 5 bases at J, with 13 bases between. There are 16 residues in the CDR3. Written as DNA, the CDR3 is TGCGCCAGCAGCCAAGAGGTCGCCGTAGGGACCGGGGAGCTGTTTTTT. Encoded protein: CASSQEVAVGTGELFF.

The chain combines TRBV7-2 with TRBJ2-1, with 12 bases matching TRBD2. Germline assignment: CDR1 SGHTA and CDR2 FQGNSA. V dropped 5 bases and J dropped 9; count of bases not matched to a gene: 5. CDR3 size: 14 residues. CDR3 amino acids: CASSRTSGVSEQFF. The CDR3 bases are TGTGCCAGCAGCCGGACTAGCGGGGTCAGTGAGCAGTTCTTC.